Described below is a single T cell receptor (beta chain) sequence and its context. The sample belongs to a study of control samples from healthy donors and cancer patients. Assay: immunoSEQ multiplex PCR; the TCRdb copy retains only in-frame clones and omits some. The sample lists roughly 150,000 clones, over 90% seen once, with 2% to 2.5% in the top ten. Trimming removed 5 bases at V and 1 base at J, with 15 bases between. The germline gives CDR1 SQVTM, CDR2 ANQGSEA. CDR3 length equals 15 residues. The receptor's source is a middle-aged man in good health. The rearrangement joins TRBV29-1 to TRBJ1-3; no clear D gene. Sequenced sample: blood. The CDR3 loop reads CSVIPTVGSGNTIYF. The CDR3, as DNA: TGCAGCGTTATCCCCACAGTAGGGTCTGGAAACACCATATATTTT.